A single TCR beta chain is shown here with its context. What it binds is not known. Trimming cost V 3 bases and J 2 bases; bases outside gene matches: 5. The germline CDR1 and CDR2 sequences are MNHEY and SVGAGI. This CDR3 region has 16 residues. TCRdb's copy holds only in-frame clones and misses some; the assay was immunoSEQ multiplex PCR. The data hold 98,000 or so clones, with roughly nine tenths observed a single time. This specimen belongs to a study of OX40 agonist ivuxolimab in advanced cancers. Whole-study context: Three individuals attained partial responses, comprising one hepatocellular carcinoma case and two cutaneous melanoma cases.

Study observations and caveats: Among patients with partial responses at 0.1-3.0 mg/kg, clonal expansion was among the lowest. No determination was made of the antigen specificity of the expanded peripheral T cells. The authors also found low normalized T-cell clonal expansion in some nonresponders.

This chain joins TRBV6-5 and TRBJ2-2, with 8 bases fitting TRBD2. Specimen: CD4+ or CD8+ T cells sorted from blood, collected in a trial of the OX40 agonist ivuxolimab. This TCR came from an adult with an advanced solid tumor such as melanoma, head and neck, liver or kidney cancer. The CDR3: CASSYRTSGNTGELFF. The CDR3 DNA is TGTGCCAGCAGTTATCGAACTAGCGGTAACACCGGGGAGCTGTTTTTT.